This T cell receptor beta chain was retrieved from a study of PD-1 blockade in classical Hodgkin lymphoma. The CDR3 contains 14 residues. V was clipped by 5 bases and J by 4 bases, with 14 bases between them. Per the germline V gene, CDR1 is SGHVS and CDR2 is FNYEAQ. Sample time point: newly diagnosed, previously untreated cHL patient sample. The investigators isolated CD8+ T cells from thawed PBMCs using magnetic negative selection. What served as comparison were PBMCs in newly diagnosed, untreated classical Hodgkin lymphoma. General study points: Why repertoires differed is undefined; disease activity or prior therapy possibly contributed. Baseline TCR diversity was reportedly lower in newly diagnosed patients than healthy donors.

The assay was immunoSEQ multiplex PCR, and TCRdb's table has in-frame clones only and misses some. The sample comprises 10,000 or so clones, approximately 84% of which are singletons, and about 15% rests with the top ten. As to this clone: Its antigen is still unknown.

Sequenced input: CD8+ T cells from blood. The sequence was obtained from a human donor with classical Hodgkin lymphoma. The chain is built from TRBV7-6 and TRBJ2-5; weak D call: TRBD2 (6 bases). Here the CDR3 reads CASSKSGPRETQYF. Written as DNA, the CDR3 is TGTGCCAGCAGCAAGAGCGGGCCCCGAGAGACCCAGTACTTC.